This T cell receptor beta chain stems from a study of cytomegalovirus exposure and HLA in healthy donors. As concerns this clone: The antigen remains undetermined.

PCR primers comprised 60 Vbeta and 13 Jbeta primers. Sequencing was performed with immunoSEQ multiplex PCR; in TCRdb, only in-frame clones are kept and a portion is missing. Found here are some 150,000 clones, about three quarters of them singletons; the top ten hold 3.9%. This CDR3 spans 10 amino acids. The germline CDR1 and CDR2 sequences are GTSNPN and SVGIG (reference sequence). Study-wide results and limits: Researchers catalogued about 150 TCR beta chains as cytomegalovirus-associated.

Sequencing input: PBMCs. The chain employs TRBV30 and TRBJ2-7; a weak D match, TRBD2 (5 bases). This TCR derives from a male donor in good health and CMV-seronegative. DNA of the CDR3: TGTCGGGGTCTTAGGTACGAGCAGTACTTC. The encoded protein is CRGLRYEQYF.